These T cell receptor beta chains were read from a single sample in a study of post-analysis software for immune sequencing data. Using its own MiXCR run on the PCR reads, TCRdb lists one record per CDR3 protein. The sample has hundreds of thousands of distinct CDR3 sequences, roughly 45% seen once; the top ten hold around 10%. The sequenced sample was blood. These receptors all come from a girl between 5 and 17 years old with multiple sclerosis. Both conserved end residues are part of each CDR3. Each record gives: D gene, V gene, clone size, CDR3 protein. A D gene is named only where the DNA matches it firmly. Expanded clones get a size class; other rows say once, few or many, or leave the size out.

- TRBV20-1 few CSARDPSGANVLTF
TRBD2 TRBV12-3/TRBV12-4 few CASSLAPREAGGLRYF
TRBD1 TRBV5-1 many CASSLSGQGSNEQFF
- TRBV12-3/TRBV12-4 - CASSVGGAGETQYF
- TRBV2 - CASSEGHPKNTEAFF
- TRBV20-1 few CSARDRGGTTPAGYTF
TRBD1 TRBV29-1 few CSVGQGAGTEAFF
- TRBV5-1 few CASSLISSFEQYF
- TRBV4-1 - CASSRERTNYGYTF
TRBD2 TRBV12-3/TRBV12-4 - CASSPLAGAFNEQFF
TRBD2 TRBV7-3 - CASSSTAGLYEQFF
TRBD1 TRBV20-1 - CSAREGGTGGRDEQFF
TRBD1 TRBV15 few CATSRDRGQTYEQYF
TRBD2 TRBV5-5 - CASSFGGRAYNEQFF
- TRBV28 few CASSFAGSGANVLTF
- TRBV7-9 - CASGPGGTDTQYF
TRBD1 TRBV7-3 few CASSRRQGDTDTQYF